These 5 T cell receptor beta chains were all obtained from the same sample, sequenced in a study of T-cell memory formation after mild COVID-19. TCRdb processed the 5' RACE reads anew with MiXCR; each CDR3 protein has one entry. The sample contains 450,000 to 650,000 distinct CDR3 sequences, roughly 18% of which appear only once. The sample comprised PBMCs or a T cell subset sorted from them (not recorded which). The source is an adult woman who had mild COVID-19 (a few samples of this study predate the infection). Cell type and time point are not known.

Here the CDR3 DNA reads TGCGCCAGCAGCGCCGGACTAGCGGACGACTTGAGCACAGATACGCAGTATTTT. Amino acid sequence: CASSAGLADDLSTDTQYF. This chain uses TRBV5-1 with TRBJ2-3; the match to TRBD2 covers 10 bases. Germline CDR1 reads SGHRS; CDR2 reads YFSETQ. Losses at the gene ends were 4 bases for V and 0 bases for J; bases not matched to a gene: 11. This CDR3 comprises 18 residues.

The CDR3 reads CATSRGDGGSFQETQYF. The CDR3 bases are TGTGCCACCAGCCGAGGAGACGGCGGCAGCTTCCAAGAGACCCAGTACTTC. The rearrangement uses TRBV15 and TRBJ2-5; D is unclear. There are 17 residues in the CDR3. Trimming left V 5 bases short and J 1 base short, with 20 bases between. The germline gives CDR1 LNHNV, CDR2 YYDKDF (reference sequence).

This clonotype was counted only a few times. The V gene is TRBV27, the J gene TRBJ2-5; perhaps D is TRBD1 or TRBD2 (6 bases each). CDR3 size: 16 residues. In germline, CDR1 is MNHEY, CDR2 SMNVEV (reference sequence). The ends were cut back, 5 bases at V and 1 base at J, with 17 bases in the middle. Written as DNA, the CDR3 is TGTGCCAGCAGTCCCCGGGGGCCTACTATCCAAGAGACCCAGTACTTC. Protein: CASSPRGPTIQETQYF.

This sequence joins TRBV2 and TRBJ2-5; 10 bases are a match to TRBD1. The CDR3 totals 14 residues. With V trimmed by 6 bases and J by 5 bases, 6 bases remained unmatched. From germline, CDR1 is SNHLY and CDR2 FYNNEI. The CDR3 is CASRGDRGVETQYF. The DNA of the CDR3 is TGTGCCAGCAGGGGGGACAGGGGCGTGGAGACCCAGTACTTC. Complete variable domain (other parts from reference TRBV2 and TRBJ2-5): EPEVTQTPSHQVTQMGQEVILRCVPISNHLYFYWYRQILGQKVEFLVSFYNNEISEKSEIFDDQFSVERPDGSNFTLKIRSTKLEDSAMYFCASRGDRGVETQYFGPGTRLLVL.

J is TRBJ1-1 and V is TRBV2; perhaps TRBD1 as D (6 bases). The germline V and J ends were trimmed by 8 bases and 3 bases, with 22 bases remaining between them. Germline V gives CDR1 SNHLY, CDR2 FYNNEI. This CDR3 comprises 16 residues. The CDR3 region has the DNA TGTGCCAGCTCGGCCGCGGGGGGAGGGGGACACACTGAAGCTTTCTTT. As protein: CASSAAGGGGHTEAFF. Complete variable domain (other parts from reference TRBV2 and TRBJ1-1): EPEVTQTPSHQVTQMGQEVILRCVPISNHLYFYWYRQILGQKVEFLVSFYNNEISEKSEIFDDQFSVERPDGSNFTLKIRSTKLEDSAMYFCASSAAGGGGHTEAFFGQGTRLTVV.